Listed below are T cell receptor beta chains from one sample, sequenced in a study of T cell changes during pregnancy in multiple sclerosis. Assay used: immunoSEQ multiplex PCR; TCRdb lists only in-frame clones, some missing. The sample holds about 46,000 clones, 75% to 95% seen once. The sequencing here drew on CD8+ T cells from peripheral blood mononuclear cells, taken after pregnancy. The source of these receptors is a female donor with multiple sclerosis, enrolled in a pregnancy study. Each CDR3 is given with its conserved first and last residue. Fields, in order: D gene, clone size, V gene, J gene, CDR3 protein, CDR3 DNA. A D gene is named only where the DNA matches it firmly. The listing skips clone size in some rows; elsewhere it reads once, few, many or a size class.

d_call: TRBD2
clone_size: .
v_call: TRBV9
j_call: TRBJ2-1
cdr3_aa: CASSDGLANNEQFF
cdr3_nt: TGTGCCAGCAGCGACGGACTAGCGAACAATGAGCAGTTCTTC

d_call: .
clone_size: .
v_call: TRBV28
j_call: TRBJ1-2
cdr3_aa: CASSFLNYGYTF
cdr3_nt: TGTGCCAGCAGCTTTCTTAACTATGGCTACACCTTC

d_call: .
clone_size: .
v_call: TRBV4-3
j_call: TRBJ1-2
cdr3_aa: CASSQEGIGSVGYTF
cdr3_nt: TGCGCCAGCAGCCAAGAGGGGATTGGGAGTGTCGGCTACACCTTC

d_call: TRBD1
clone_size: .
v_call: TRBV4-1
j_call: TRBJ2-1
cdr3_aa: CASSHDGTGLNEQFF
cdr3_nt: TGCGCCAGCAGCCACGACGGGACAGGGCTCAATGAGCAGTTCTTC

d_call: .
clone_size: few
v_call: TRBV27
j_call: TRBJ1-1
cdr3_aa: CASRNSGTEAFF
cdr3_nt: TGTGCCAGCAGAAATTCAGGGACTGAAGCTTTCTTT

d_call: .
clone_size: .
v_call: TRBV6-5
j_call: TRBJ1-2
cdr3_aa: CASSYGGEGGYTF
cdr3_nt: TGTGCCAGCAGTTACGGGGGGGAGGGAGGCTACACCTTC

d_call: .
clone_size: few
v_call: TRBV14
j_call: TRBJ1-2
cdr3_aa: CASSLGGNYGYTF
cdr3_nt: TGTGCCAGCAGCCTCGGCGGAAACTATGGCTACACCTTC

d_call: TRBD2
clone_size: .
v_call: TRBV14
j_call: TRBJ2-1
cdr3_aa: CASSQGAGRRGNEQFF
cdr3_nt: TGTGCCAGCAGCCAAGGGGCCGGGAGGAGGGGAAATGAGCAGTTCTTC

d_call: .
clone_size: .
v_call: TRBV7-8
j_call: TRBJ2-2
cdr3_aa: CASSLLGLGPRVTGELFF
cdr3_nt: TGTGCCAGCAGCTTATTAGGGTTAGGCCCGAGGGTAACCGGGGAGCTGTTTTTT

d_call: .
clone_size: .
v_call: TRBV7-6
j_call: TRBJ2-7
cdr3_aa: CASSPLGQPYEQYF
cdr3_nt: TGTGCCAGCAGCCCCCTAGGACAGCCCTACGAGCAGTACTTC

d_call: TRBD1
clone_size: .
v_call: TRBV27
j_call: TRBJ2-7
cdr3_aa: CASSSGTGSHYEQYF
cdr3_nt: TGTGCCAGCAGTTCCGGGACAGGGAGCCACTACGAGCAGTACTTC

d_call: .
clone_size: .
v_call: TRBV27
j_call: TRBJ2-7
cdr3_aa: CASSQQGYYEQYF
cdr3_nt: TGTGCCAGCAGTCAACAGGGTTACTACGAGCAGTACTTC

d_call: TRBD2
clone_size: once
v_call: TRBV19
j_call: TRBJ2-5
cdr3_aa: CASSKTWDYPETQYF
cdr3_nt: TGTGCCAGTAGTAAAACTTGGGACTACCCAGAGACCCAGTACTTC

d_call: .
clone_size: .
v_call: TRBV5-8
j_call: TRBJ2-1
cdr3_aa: CASSLVESSYNEQFF
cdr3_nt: TGTGCCAGCAGCTTGGTAGAGTCCTCCTACAATGAGCAGTTCTTC

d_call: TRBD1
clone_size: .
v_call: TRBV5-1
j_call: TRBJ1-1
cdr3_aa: CASSSTGGRTEAFF
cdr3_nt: TGCGCCAGCAGCTCCACAGGGGGCCGAACTGAAGCTTTCTTT

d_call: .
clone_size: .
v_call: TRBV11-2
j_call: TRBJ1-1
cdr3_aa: CASSLGVGGNTEAFF
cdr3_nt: TGTGCCAGCAGCTTAGGGGTCGGGGGGAACACTGAAGCTTTCTTT